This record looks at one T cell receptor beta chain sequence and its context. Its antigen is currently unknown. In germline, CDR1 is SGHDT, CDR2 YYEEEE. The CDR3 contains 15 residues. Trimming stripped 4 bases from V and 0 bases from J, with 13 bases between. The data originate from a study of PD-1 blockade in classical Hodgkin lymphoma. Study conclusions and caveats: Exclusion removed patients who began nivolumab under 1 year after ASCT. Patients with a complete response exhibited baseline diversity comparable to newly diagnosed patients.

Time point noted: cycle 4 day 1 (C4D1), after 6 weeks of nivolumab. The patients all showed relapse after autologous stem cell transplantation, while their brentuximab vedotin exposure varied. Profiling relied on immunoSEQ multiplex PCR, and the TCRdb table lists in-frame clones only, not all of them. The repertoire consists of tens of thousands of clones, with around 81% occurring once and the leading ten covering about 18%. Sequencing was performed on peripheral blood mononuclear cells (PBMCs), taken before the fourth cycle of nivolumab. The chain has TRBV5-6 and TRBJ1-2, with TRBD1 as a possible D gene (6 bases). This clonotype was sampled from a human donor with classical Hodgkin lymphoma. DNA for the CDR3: TGTGCCAGCAGCCTAGGACAGTCAGCTAACTATGGCTACACCTTC. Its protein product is CASSLGQSANYGYTF.